This T cell receptor beta chain derives from a study of blood T cell repertoires in COVID-19. Study summary: COVID-19 samples collected from the United States, Italy and Spain covered acute and convalescent phases. Sample material is recorded as cDNA or gDNA derived from T cells, B-cell-depleted T cells, or PBMCs.

V lost 6 bases to trimming and J lost 1 base; unmatched junction nucleotides: 7. This CDR3 region has 15 residues. Germline CDR1 MNHGY, CDR2 SAAAGT. Methods used by the authors: Amplified reference gene primers provided the basis for estimating nucleated cell counts. The method was immunoSEQ multiplex PCR; TCRdb's version includes in-frame clones alone and lacks a portion of them. V, J and clone size are those of that table, while D and trimming were read from the DNA. Of roughly 87,000 clones detected, roughly 89% appear once; the ten largest clones hold approximately 5.6%. The TCR was taken from a woman aged 80 or older with active COVID-19. Source material: peripheral blood. The V gene is TRBV6-8, the J gene TRBJ2-5; 8 bases are shared with TRBD1. The CDR3 spells CASRSRTGLQETQYF. Written as DNA, the CDR3 is TGTGCCAGCAGATCCAGGACAGGGCTCCAAGAGACCCAGTACTTC.